This TCR beta chain was retrieved from a study of lymphopenia after photon versus proton radiotherapy. Method: immunoSEQ multiplex PCR; TCRdb's copy keeps in-frame clones and lacks some. Found here are 20,000 to 25,000 clones, roughly 85% of them singletons; the top ten hold about 19%. This CDR3 comprises 15 residues. V usage is TRBV12-1 and J usage is TRBJ2-5; the table calls TRBD1, which could not be checked here. TRBV12-1 is a known pseudogene. The sample here was peripheral blood, taken from a patient treated with photon-based radiotherapy. The clonotype was recovered from a man in his 60s with pancreatic cancer. CDR3 sequence: CASSLPEARGETQYF. CDR3 coding DNA: TGTGCCAGCAGCTTGCCCGAAGCCAGGGGGGAGACCCAGTACTTC.